These T cell receptor beta chains were read from a single sample in a study of CD8+ T cells in alopecia areata. TCRdb keeps only in-frame clones here, not all; method: immunoSEQ multiplex PCR. The table has around 200,000 clones, about three fifths seen once; the top ten hold around 4%. This material consisted of CD4+ T cells sorted from blood, taken at week 4, from a patient treated with tofacitinib. The source is a human donor with alopecia areata. Each CDR3 is given with its conserved first and last residue. D genes are given only for firm matches. Clone size is stated in some rows and not others, as once, few, many or a class when expanded.

NA,TRBV7-2,17,NA,TRBJ1-6,CASSLYRPGANNSPLHF,TGTGCCAGCAGCTTATACCGTCCAGGGGCCAATAATTCACCCCTCCACTTT
NA,TRBV20-1,11,TRBD1,TRBJ2-5,CSGGRQETQYF,TGCTCAGGGGGCAGGCAAGAGACCCAGTACTTC
NA,TRBV7-2,14,TRBD1,TRBJ1-5,CASSFRDSRRPQHF,TGTGCCAGCAGCTTCCGGGACAGTCGTCGGCCCCAGCATTTT
NA,TRBV4-3,13,NA,TRBJ2-3,CASSRPGLETQYF,TGCGCCAGCAGCCGACCGGGACTGGAAACGCAGTATTTT
NA,TRBV11-3,15,TRBD1,TRBJ2-3,CASSSGQGAGDTQYF,TGTGCCAGCAGCTCAGGACAGGGGGCCGGAGATACGCAGTATTTT
NA,TRBV9,14,TRBD2,TRBJ2-7,CASSVTPWEGKQYF,TGTGCCAGCAGCGTAACCCCCTGGGAGGGCAAGCAGTACTTC
NA,TRBV5-6,11,NA,TRBJ1-2,CASSLISGLSF,TGTGCCAGCAGCTTAATATCAGGGTTGTCCTTC
NA,TRBV7-9,15,NA,TRBJ2-5,CASSLARGPEETQYF,TGTGCCAGCAGCTTAGCGCGGGGGCCGGAGGAGACCCAGTACTTC
NA,TRBV18,14,TRBD1,TRBJ1-6,CASSLGTDNSPLHF,TGTGCCAGCTCACTAGGGACAGACAATTCACCCCTCCACTTT
NA,TRBV30,13,NA,TRBJ2-3,CAWSEGRTDTQYF,TGTGCCTGGAGTGAGGGACGCACAGATACGCAGTATTTT
NA,TRBV11-3,16,TRBD1,TRBJ2-7,CASSLEQTGGPYEQYF,TGTGCCAGCAGCTTAGAGCAGACAGGGGGCCCCTACGAGCAGTACTTC
once,TRBV30,15,NA,TRBJ2-6,CAWFQRGSGANVLTF,TGTGCCTGGTTCCAACGTGGATCTGGGGCCAACGTCCTGACTTTC
few,TRBV20-1,10,NA,TRBJ2-5,CSATQRSQYF,TGCAGTGCTACTCAGAGGTCCCAGTACTTC
NA,TRBV29-1,10,NA,TRBJ1-1,CSVGTGNAFF,TGCAGCGTTGGAACAGGGAACGCTTTCTTT
NA,TRBV29-1,13,NA,TRBJ1-1,CSVGAELNTEAFF,TGCAGCGTCGGGGCGGAGTTGAACACTGAAGCTTTCTTT
few,TRBV7-2,14,TRBD1,TRBJ1-2,CASTGQGSNYGYTF,TGTGCCAGCACGGGACAGGGGTCTAACTATGGCTACACCTTC
NA,TRBV7-2,15,TRBD1,TRBJ1-4,CASSFGTGGNEKLFF,TGTGCCAGCAGCTTTGGGACAGGGGGTAATGAAAAACTGTTTTTT
few,TRBV2,14,TRBD2,TRBJ2-3,CASRPGGGTDTQYF,TGTGCCAGCAGGCCCGGGGGGGGCACAGATACGCAGTATTTT
NA,TRBV30,15,TRBD1,TRBJ1-6,CAWSVGGTAEFPLHF,TGTGCCTGGAGTGTAGGGGGGACAGCGGAATTTCCCCTCCACTTT
NA,TRBV10-3,14,NA,TRBJ2-3,CAISSREGTDTQYF,TGTGCCATCAGTTCCAGGGAGGGCACAGATACGCAGTATTTT
NA,TRBV7-3,15,TRBD1,TRBJ1-5,CASSLSPGQWQPQHF,TGTGCCAGCAGCTTAAGCCCGGGACAGTGGCAGCCCCAGCATTTT
NA,TRBV4-3,15,NA,TRBJ2-3,CASSPGTLPFDTQYF,TGCGCCAGCAGTCCTGGGACGTTACCTTTCGATACGCAGTATTTT